This T cell receptor (beta chain) was captured in a study of blood T cells in healthy people across ages. Extractions gave at least 5.5 micrograms of total RNA per sample. The germline V gene encodes CDR1 SGHTA and CDR2 FQGNSA. The CDR3 loop spans 20 amino acids. Unmatched junction bases numbered 20, after V lost 3 bases and J lost 2 bases. A sample-barcoded 5' primer and a J-beta primer mix were used in a second PCR of about 7 to 12 cycles. From the 5' RACE reads, TCRdb called clonotypes with MiXCR, one entry per CDR3 protein. The table records about 930,000 distinct CDR3 sequences, almost 30% of them present only once. This clonotype has more than one count but fewer than ten. The sample was also linked to a second study, of T cells of mothers and their children.

The TCR comes from a woman between 40 and 55 years old in good health. The material sequenced was blood. The chain has TRBV7-2 and TRBJ1-2, with TRBD1 matching 8 bases. The DNA for the CDR3 is TGTGCCAGCAGCTTTAGCGATCAGGGGGCTATAGGGCGAAGGAACTATGGCTACACCTTC. Translated, it gives CASSFSDQGAIGRRNYGYTF.